A single sample is the source of the 9 T cell receptor beta chains below, sequenced in a study of response to subunit inactivated influenza vaccine. TCRdb analysed the RT-PCR reads with MiXCR anew, one entry per CDR3 protein. The data contain roughly 700,000 distinct CDR3 sequences, about 15% of them singletons. Sequencing used PBMCs from blood, obtained 11 to 12 days after vaccination. Source of these receptors: a man aged 45-65 years who received an inactivated influenza vaccine.

This clonotype was counted between two and nine times. This sequence joins TRBV27 and TRBJ2-1; TRBD2 agrees at 9 bases. Germline V lookup: CDR1 MNHEY, CDR2 SMNVEV (reference sequence). The V and J ends lost 7 bases and 10 bases, in that order; junction bases with no gene match: 14. The CDR3 extends over 15 amino acids. The CDR3 loop reads CASTSGTSRLREQFF. Written as DNA, the CDR3 is TGTGCCAGCACCTCAGGGACTAGCCGGTTGAGAGAGCAGTTCTTC.

The genes are TRBV11-1 and TRBJ2-5; 7 positions match TRBD1. The CDR3 is 19 residues long. Trimming at V came to 3 bases and at J to 5 bases, leaving 21 bases not matched to a gene. Germline CDR1 reads SGHAT; CDR2 reads FQDESV (reference sequence). The CDR3 region is CASSFPYQGTALPQETQYF. Here the CDR3 DNA reads TGTGCCAGCAGCTTTCCCTACCAGGGGACAGCTCTCCCGCAGGAGACCCAGTACTTC.

This clonotype was observed a handful of times. CDR3 nucleotide sequence: TGTGCCAGCAGACATAGCGGGGGCACAGATACGCAGTATTTT. Translated: CASRHSGGTDTQYF. The rearrangement joins TRBV11-2 to TRBJ2-3, with TRBD2 identical over 8 bases. The V segment lost 6 bases and the J segment 1 base; nucleotides outside the gene matches: 3. The CDR3 has 14 amino acids. Germline values: CDR1 SGHAT, CDR2 FQNNGV.

CDR3 coding DNA: TGTGCCAGCAGATCCGACAGCCAAGAGACCCAGTACTTC. Its translation: CASRSDSQETQYF. The rearrangement links TRBV12-3 or TRBV12-4 to TRBJ2-5; possible D gene TRBD1, 5 bases. Trimming cost V 6 bases and J 1 base, with 9 bases left between them. The CDR3 totals 13 residues.

The chain joins TRBV30 to TRBJ2-7; possibly TRBD2 for D (5 bases). The V end was cut by 1 base, the J end by 7 bases, with 14 bases between. CDR3 length: 13 amino acids. Germline V gene data show CDR1 as GTSNPN and CDR2 as SVGIG (reference sequence). CDR3 in amino acids: CAWSEQRTGEQYF. In DNA, the CDR3 is TGTGCCTGGAGTGAGCAGAGGACGGGGGAGCAGTACTTC.

The sample holds many counts of this clonotype. CDR3 protein: CASSLGQGYPDTQYF. Written as DNA, the CDR3 is TGTGCCAGCAGTTTAGGACAGGGTTATCCAGATACGCAGTATTTT. The rearrangement joins TRBV12-3 or TRBV12-4 to TRBJ2-3; 7 bases map to TRBD1. This CDR3 contains 15 residues. The V segment lost 1 base and the J segment 4 bases; nucleotides outside the gene matches: 5.

This rearrangement joins TRBV7-9 to TRBJ2-7, with D possibly matching TRBD1 (6 bases). CDR3 length: 14 residues. V was clipped by 1 base and J by 5 bases, with 12 bases between them. Germline-derived CDR1 and CDR2 are SEHNR and FQNEAQ (reference sequence). The CDR3 loop is CASSLGPGANEQYF. Here the CDR3 DNA reads TGTGCCAGCAGCTTAGGCCCAGGGGCGAACGAGCAGTACTTC.

This clonotype was seen ten or more times. The V call is TRBV5-1, the J call TRBJ1-5; no clear D. CDR1 and CDR2 (germline): SGHRS, YFSETQ. The CDR3 length is 14 residues. V gave up 0 bases and J gave up 2 bases, with 6 bases separating them. CDR3 protein: CASSLVYGNQPQHF. As DNA, the CDR3 is TGCGCCAGCAGCTTGGTATATGGCAATCAGCCCCAGCATTTT.

V is TRBV9 and J is TRBJ1-1; D remains ambiguous. The ends were cut back, 0 bases at V and 3 bases at J, with 12 bases in the middle. This CDR3 has 15 residues. Per the germline V gene, CDR1 is SGDLS and CDR2 is YYNGEE. CDR3 protein: CASSVEGRADTEAFF. The CDR3 coding sequence is TGTGCCAGCAGCGTAGAAGGTAGGGCGGACACTGAAGCTTTCTTT.